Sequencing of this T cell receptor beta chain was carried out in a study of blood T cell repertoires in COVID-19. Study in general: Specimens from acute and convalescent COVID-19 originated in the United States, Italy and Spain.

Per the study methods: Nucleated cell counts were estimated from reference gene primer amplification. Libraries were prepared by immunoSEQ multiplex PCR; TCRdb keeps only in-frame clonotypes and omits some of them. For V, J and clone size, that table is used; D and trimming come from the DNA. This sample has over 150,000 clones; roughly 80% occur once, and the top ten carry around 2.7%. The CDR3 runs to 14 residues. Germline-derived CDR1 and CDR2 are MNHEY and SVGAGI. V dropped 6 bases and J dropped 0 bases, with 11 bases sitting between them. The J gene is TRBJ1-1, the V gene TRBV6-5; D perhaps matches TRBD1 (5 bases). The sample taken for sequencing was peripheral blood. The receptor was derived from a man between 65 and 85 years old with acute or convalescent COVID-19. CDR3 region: CASSSTDMNTEAFF. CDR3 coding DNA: TGTGCCAGCAGCTCGACAGACATGAACACTGAAGCTTTCTTT.